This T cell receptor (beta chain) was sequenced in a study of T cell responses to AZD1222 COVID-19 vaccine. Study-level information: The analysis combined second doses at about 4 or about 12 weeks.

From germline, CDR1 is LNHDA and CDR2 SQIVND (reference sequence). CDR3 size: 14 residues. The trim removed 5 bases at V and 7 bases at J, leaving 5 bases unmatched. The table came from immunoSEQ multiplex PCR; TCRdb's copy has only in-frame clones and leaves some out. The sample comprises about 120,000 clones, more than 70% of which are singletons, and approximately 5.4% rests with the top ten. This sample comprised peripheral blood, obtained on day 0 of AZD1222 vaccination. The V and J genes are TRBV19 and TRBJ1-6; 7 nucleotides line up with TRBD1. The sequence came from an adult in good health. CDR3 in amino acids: CASSPVRGNSPLHF. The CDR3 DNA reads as TGTGCCAGTAGTCCCGTCAGGGGGAATTCACCCCTCCACTTT.